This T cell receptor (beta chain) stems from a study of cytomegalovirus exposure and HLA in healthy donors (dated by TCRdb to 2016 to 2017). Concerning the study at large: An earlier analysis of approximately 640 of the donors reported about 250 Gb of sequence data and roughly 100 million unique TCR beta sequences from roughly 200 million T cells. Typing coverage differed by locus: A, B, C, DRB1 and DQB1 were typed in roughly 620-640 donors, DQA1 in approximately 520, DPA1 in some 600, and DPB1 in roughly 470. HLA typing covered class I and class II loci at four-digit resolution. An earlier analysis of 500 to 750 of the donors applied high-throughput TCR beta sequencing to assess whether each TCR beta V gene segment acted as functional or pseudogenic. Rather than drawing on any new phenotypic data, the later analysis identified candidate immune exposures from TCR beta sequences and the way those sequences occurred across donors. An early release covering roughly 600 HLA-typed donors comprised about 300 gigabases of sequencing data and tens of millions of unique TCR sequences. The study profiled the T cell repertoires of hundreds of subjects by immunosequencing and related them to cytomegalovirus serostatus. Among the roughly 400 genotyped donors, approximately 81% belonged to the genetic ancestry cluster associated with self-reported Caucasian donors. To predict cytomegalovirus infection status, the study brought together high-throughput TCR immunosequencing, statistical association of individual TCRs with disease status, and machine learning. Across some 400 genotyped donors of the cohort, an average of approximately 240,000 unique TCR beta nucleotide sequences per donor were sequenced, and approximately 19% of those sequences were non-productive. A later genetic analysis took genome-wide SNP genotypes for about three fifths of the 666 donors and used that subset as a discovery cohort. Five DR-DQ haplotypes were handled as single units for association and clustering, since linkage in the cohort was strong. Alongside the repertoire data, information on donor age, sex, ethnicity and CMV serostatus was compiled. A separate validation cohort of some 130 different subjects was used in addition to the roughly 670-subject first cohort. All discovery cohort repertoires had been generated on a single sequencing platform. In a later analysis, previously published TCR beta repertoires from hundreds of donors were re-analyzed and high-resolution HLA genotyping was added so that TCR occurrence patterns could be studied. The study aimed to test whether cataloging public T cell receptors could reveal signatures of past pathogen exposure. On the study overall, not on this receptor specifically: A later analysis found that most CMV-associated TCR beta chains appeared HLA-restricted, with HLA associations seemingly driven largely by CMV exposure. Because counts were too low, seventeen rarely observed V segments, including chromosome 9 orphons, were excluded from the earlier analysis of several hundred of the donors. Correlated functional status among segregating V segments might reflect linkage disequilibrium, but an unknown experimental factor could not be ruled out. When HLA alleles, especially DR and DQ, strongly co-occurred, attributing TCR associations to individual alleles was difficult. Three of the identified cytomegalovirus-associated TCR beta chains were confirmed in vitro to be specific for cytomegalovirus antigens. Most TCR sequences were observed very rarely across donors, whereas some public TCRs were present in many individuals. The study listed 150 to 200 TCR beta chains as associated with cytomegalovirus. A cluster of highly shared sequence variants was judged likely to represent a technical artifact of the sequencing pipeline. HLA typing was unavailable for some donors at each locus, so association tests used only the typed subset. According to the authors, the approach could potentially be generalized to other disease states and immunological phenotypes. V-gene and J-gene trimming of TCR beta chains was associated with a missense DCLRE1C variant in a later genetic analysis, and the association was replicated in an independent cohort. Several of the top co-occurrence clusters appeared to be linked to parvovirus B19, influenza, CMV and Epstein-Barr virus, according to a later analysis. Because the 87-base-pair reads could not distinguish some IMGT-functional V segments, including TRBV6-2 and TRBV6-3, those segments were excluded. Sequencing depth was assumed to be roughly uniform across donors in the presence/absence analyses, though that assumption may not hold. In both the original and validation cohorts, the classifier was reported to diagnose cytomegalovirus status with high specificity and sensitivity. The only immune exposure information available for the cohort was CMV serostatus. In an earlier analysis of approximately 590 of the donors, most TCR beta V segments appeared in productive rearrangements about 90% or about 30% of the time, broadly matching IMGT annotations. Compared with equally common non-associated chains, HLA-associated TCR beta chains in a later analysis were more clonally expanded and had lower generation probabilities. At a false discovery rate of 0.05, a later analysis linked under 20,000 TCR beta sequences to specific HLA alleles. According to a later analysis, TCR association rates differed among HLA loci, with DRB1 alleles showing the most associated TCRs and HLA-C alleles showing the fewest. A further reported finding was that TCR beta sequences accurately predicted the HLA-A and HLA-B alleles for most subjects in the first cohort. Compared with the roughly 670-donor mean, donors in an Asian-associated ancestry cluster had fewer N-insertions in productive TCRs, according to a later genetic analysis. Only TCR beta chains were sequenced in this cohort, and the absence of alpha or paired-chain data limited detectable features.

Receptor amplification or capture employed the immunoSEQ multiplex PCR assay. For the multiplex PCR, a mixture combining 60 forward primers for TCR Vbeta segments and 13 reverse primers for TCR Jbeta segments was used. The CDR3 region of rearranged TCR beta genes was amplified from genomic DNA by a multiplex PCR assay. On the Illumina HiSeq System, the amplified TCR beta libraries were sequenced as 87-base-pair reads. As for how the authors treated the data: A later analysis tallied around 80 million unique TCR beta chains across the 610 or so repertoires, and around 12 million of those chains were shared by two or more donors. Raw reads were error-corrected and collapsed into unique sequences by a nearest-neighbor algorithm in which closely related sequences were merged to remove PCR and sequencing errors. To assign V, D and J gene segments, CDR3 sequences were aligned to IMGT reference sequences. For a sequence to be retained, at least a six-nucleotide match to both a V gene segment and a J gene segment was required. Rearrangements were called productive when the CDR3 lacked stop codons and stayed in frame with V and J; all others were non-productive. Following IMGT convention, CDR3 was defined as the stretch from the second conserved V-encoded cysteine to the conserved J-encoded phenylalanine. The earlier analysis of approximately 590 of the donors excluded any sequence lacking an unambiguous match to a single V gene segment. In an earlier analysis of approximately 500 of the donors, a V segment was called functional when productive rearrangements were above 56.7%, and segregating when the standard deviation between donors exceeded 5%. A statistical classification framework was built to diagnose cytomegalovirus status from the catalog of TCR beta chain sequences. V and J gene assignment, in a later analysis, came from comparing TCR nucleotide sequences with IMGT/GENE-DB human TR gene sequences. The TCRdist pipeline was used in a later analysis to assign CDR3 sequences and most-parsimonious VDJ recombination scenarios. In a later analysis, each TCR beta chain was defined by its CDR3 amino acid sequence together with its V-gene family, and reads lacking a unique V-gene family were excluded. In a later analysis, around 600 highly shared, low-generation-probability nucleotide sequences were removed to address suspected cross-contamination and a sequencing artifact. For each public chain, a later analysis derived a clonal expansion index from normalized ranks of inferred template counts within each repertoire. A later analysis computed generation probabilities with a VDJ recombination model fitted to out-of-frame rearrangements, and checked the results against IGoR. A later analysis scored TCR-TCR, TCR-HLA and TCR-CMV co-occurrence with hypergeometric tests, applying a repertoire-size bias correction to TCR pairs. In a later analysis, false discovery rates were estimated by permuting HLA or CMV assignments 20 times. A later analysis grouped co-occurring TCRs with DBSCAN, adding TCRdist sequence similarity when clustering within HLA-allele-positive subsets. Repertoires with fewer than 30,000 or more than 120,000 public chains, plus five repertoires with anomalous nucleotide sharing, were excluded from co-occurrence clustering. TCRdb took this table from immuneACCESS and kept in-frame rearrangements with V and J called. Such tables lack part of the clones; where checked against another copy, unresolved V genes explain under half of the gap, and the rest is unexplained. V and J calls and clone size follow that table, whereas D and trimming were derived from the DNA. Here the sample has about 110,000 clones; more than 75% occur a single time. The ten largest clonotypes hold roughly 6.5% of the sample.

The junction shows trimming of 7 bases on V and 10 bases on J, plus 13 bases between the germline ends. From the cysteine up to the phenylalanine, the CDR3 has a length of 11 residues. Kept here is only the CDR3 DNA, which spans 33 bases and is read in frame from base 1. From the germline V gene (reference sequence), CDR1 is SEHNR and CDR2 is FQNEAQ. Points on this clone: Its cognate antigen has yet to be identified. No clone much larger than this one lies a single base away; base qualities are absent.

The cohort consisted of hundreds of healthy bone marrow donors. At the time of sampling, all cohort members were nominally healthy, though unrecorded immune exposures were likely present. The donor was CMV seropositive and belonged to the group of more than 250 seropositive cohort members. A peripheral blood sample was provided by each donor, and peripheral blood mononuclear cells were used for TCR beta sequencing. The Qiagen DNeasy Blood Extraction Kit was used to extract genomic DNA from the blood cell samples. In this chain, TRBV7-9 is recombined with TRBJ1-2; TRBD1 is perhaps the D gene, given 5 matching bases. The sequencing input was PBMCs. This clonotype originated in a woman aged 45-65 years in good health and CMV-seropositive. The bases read TGTGCCAGCACTAAGGCGGGGGACTACACCTTC. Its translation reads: CASTKAGDYTF.